This T cell receptor (beta chain) is from a study of blood T cell repertoires in COVID-19. In the study overall: Whether acute or convalescent, the COVID-19 samples came from the United States, Italy and Spain. T cells, B-cell-depleted T cells, or PBMCs provided the cDNA or gDNA that served as material.

This clone was picked up one time. The authors' processing: Amplification of reference gene primers provided the estimated nucleated cell counts. Data came from immunoSEQ multiplex PCR; TCRdb stores just in-frame clones and leaves some out. From that table come the V and J calls and clone size; the DNA was used to work out D and trimming. The repertoire includes 30,000 to 40,000 clones, about 91% of them detected once, and 15% to 19% sits in the top ten. Sequencing input: peripheral blood. The TCR sequence derives from a woman aged 30 to 39 in a cohort sampled during active COVID-19.

CDR3 coding DNA: TGTGCCAGCAGCCGACGGGAGGTTCACTACAATGAGCAGTTCTTC. This gives the protein CASSRREVHYNEQFF. The chain employs TRBV11-3 and TRBJ2-1; 7 bases are a match to TRBD2. CDR3 length: 15 amino acids. The germline V gene has CDR1 SGHNT and CDR2 YENEEA. The junction had 7 bases not matched to a gene; V was cut back by 5 bases and J by 3 bases.